This T cell receptor beta chain was sequenced for a study of T cell responses to AZD1222 COVID-19 vaccine. Notes on the study in general: Targets within unmutated variant regions were reportedly found for nearly half of spike-specific TCRs.

There are 19 residues in the CDR3. Germline V CDR1 and CDR2: SGHVS, FNYEAQ. The V end lost 1 base, the J end lost 0 bases, and 21 bases lay between the germline ends. Data came from immunoSEQ multiplex PCR; TCRdb stores just in-frame clones and leaves some out. The table lists about 140,000 clones, 80% to 95% of them singletons, with about 3% in the top ten. Details on this clone: Its cognate antigen is unknown.

This specimen was peripheral blood, taken on day 0 of AZD1222 vaccination. V usage is TRBV7-6 and J usage is TRBJ1-1, with D uncertain. The TCR sequence derives from an adult in good health. The CDR3 protein is CASSLEPPGRRLLNTEAFF. CDR3 DNA: TGTGCCAGCAGCTTAGAACCCCCCGGCAGGCGCCTTTTGAACACTGAAGCTTTCTTT. Together with reference TRBV7-6 and TRBJ1-1, the CDR3 gives the full variable domain: GAGVSQSPRYKVTKRGQDVALRCDPISGHVSLYWYRQALGQGPEFLTYFNYEAQQDKSGLPNDRFSAERPEGSISTLTIQRTEQRDSAMYRCASSLEPPGRRLLNTEAFFGQGTRLTVV.